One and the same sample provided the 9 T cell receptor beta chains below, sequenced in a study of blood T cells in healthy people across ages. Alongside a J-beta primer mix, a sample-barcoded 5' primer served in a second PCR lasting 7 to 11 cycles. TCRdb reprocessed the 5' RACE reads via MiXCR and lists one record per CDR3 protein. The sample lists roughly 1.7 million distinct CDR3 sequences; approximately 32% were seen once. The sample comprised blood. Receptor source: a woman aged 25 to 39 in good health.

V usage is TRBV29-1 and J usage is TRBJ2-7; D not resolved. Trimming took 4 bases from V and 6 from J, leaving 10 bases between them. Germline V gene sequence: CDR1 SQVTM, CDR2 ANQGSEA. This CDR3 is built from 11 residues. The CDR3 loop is CSVGSGLEQYF. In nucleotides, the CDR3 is TGCAGCGTTGGTTCTGGTCTCGAGCAGTACTTC.

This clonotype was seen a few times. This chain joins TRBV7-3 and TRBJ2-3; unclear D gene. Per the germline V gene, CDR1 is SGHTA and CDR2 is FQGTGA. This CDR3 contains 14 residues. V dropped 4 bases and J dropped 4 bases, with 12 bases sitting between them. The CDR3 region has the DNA TGTGCCAGCAGCTACTCCGGGCCCCCAGATACGCAGTATTTT. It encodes CASSYSGPPDTQYF.

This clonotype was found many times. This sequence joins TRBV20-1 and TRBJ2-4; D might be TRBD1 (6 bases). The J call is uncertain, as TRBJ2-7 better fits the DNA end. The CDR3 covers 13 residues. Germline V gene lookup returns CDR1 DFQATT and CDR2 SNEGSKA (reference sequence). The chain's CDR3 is CSARPGQSYEQYF. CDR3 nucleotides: TGCAGTGCTCGTCCAGGACAGAGCTACGAGCAGTACTTC.

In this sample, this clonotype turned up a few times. The CDR3 loop reads CATSNGERSVDEAFF. CDR3 DNA sequence: TGTGCCACCAGCAACGGGGAAAGGTCGGTGGACGAAGCTTTCTTT. The chain has TRBV15 and TRBJ1-1, with unresolved D. The germline CDR1 and CDR2 sequences are LNHNV and YYDKDF (reference sequence). The CDR3 runs 15 residues. V lost 4 bases, J lost 8 bases, and 20 bases lay in between.

CDR3 in DNA: TGTGCCAGCAGTTTCGCGGCAGGAGAGACCCAGTACTTC. Amino acids: CASSFAAGETQYF. The V and J genes are TRBV28 and TRBJ2-5; D is ambiguous. The CDR3 runs to 13 residues. The ends were cut back, 3 bases at V and 4 bases at J, with 9 bases in the middle. CDR1 is MDHEN and CDR2 is SYDVKM in the germline V gene.

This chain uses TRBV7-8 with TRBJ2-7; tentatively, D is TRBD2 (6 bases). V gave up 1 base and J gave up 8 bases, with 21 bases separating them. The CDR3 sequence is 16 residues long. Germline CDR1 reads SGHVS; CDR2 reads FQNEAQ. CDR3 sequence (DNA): TGTGCCAGCAGCTTAGATTCCGGGACTCGAGAAAGGCAGCAGTACTTC. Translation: CASSLDSGTRERQQYF.

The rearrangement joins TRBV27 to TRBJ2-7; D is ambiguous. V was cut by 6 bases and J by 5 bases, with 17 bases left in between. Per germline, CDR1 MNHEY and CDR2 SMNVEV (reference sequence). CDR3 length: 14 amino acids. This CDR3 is CASSPHTPVHEQYF. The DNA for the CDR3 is TGTGCCAGCAGCCCTCACACCCCAGTACACGAGCAGTACTTC.

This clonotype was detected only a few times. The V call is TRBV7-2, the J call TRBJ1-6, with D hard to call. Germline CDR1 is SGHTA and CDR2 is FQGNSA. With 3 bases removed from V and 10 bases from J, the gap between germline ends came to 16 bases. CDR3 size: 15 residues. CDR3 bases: TGTGCCAGCAGCTTGGGGATGGGTTATAGGTCACCCCTCCACTTT. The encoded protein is CASSLGMGYRSPLHF.

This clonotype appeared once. The CDR3 is CASSRRESTDTQYF. The CDR3 bases are TGTGCCAGCAGTCGCAGGGAGTCGACAGATACGCAGTATTTT. This chain uses TRBV7-9 with TRBJ2-3; tentatively, D is TRBD1 or TRBD2 (5 bases each). V lost 6 bases, J lost 3 bases, and 13 bases lay in between. The CDR3 is 14 residues long. Germline CDR1 is SEHNR and CDR2 is FQNEAQ (reference sequence).